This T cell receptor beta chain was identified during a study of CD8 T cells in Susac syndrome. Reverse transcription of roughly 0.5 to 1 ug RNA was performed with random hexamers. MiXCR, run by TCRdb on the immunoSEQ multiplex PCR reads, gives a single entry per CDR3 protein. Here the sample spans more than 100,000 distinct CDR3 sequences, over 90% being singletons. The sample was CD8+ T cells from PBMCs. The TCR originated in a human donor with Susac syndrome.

The CDR3 spells CSARDRWLAGSLDEQFF. The CDR3 DNA reads as TGCAGTGCTAGAGACCGATGGCTAGCGGGGTCTTTGGATGAGCAGTTCTTC. The J gene is TRBJ2-1, the V gene TRBV20-1, with 9 bases lining up with TRBD2. Germline CDR1 is DFQATT and CDR2 is SNEGSKA (reference sequence). The CDR3 loop spans 17 amino acids. Losses at the gene ends were 0 bases for V and 8 bases for J; bases not matched to a gene: 14.